These 2 T cell receptor beta chains share one sample of origin, sequenced in a study of cytomegalovirus exposure and HLA in healthy donors. The repertoire was sequenced with immunoSEQ multiplex PCR; TCRdb's copy has only in-frame clones and lacks some. The repertoire holds about 260,000 clones, with about 90% as singletons. Input material: PBMCs. These receptors were collected from a woman in her 30s in good health and CMV-seronegative.

The rearrangement links TRBV4-3 to TRBJ2-1; no clear D. This CDR3 region has 15 residues. V was shortened by 0 bases and J by 5 bases, with 11 bases between the two germline ends. CDR1 is LGHNA and CDR2 is YSLEER in the germline V gene. CDR3 DNA: TGCGCCAGCAGCCAAGAAGTGGAGCCCGACAATGAGCAGTTCTTC. As protein: CASSQEVEPDNEQFF.

The chain recombines TRBV6-5 with TRBJ1-1; D not certain. Germline CDR1 MNHEY, CDR2 SVGAGI. This CDR3 comprises 13 residues. Trimming removed 9 bases at V and 5 bases at J, with 16 bases between. This CDR3 reads CASEFGVGTEAFF. The CDR3 DNA reads as TGTGCCAGTGAGTTCGGGGTAGGAACTGAAGCTTTCTTT.